These 16 T cell receptor beta chains were sequenced from one sample in a study of post-analysis software for immune sequencing data (dated by TCRdb to between 2015 and 2016). Their antigen targets remain unknown. Library preparation used PCR. These reads were obtained on an Illumina HiSeq 2500. To reduce PCR and sequencing biases, unique molecular identifiers were built into the TCR beta cDNA libraries. TCRdb reprocessed the public reads (quality trimming at Q25 with fastp, clone calling with MiXCR) and kept in-frame beta chains. Here each entry gathers all rows of one CDR3 protein and keeps the most common genes and DNA. For this sample the table gives about 150,000 distinct CDR3 sequences, of which around 30% were detected only once. The ten largest account for roughly 1.6% of the sample. Beyond this particular receptor, the publication reports: Roughly 5 TRBV segments, including TRBV5-6, TRBV5-1 and TRBV20-1, were significantly more frequent in patients than controls.

The source material was blood. The receptors were gathered from a girl aged 5-17 years with multiple sclerosis.

This clonotype appeared a few times. The rearrangement uses TRBV20-1 and TRBJ1-1; D unclear. This CDR3 has 12 amino acids. Trimming pared 3 bases from V and 3 bases from J, leaving 8 bases between. The germline V gene has CDR1 DFQATT and CDR2 SNEGSKA (reference sequence). CDR3 in DNA: TGCAGTGCTAGGGTCGGGGACACTGAAGCTTTCTTT. Its protein is CSARVGDTEAFF.

This clonotype was seen many times. The DNA for the CDR3 is TGCAGTGCTAGTGAAACTAGCGCTACTAGCTCCTACAATGAGCAGTTCTTC. Protein sequence: CSASETSATSSYNEQFF. The V call is TRBV20-1, the J call TRBJ2-1; 7 positions agree with TRBD2. CDR3 length: 17 residues. Trimming cost V 3 bases and J 0 bases; bases outside gene matches: 11. The germline gives CDR1 DFQATT, CDR2 SNEGSKA (reference sequence).

CDR3 region: CANRQTGEHGYTF. The CDR3 DNA sequence: TGCGCCAACCGACAGACGGGAGAGCATGGCTACACCTTC. The chain couples TRBV4-1 to TRBJ1-2; the D gene is possibly TRBD1 (5 bases). Per the germline V gene, CDR1 is MGHRA and CDR2 is YSYEKL. V lost 10 bases, J lost 6 bases, and 18 bases lay in between. The CDR3 has 13 amino acids.

This clonotype was counted only a few times. V is TRBV18 and J is TRBJ1-2; 7 bases fit TRBD1. Germline V CDR1 and CDR2: KGHSH, LQKENI. CDR3 length: 12 residues. Trimming took 6 bases from V and 5 from J; bases not matched to a gene: 3. The CDR3 spells CASSQTGYGYTF. CDR3 nucleotides: TGTGCCAGCTCCCAGACAGGGTATGGCTACACCTTC.

This clonotype was recorded many times. The junction departs from the called germline gene at one end, perhaps through a read error. This chain connects TRBV5-6 to TRBJ2-7, with TRBD2 matching 13 bases. This CDR3 comprises 16 residues. CDR1 and CDR2 from the germline V gene are SGHDT and YYEEEE. The chain's CDR3 is CASSLAGGLAGREKYF. The CDR3 bases are TGTGCCAGCAGCTTGGCGGGGGGACTAGCGGGGCGCGAGAAGTACTTC. Together with reference TRBV5-6 and TRBJ2-7, the CDR3 gives the full variable domain: DAGVTQSPTHLIKTRGQQVTLRCSPKSGHDTVSWYQQALGQGPQFIFQYYEEEERQRGNFPDRFSGHQFPNYSSELNVNALLLGDSALYLCASSLAGGLAGREKYFGPGTRLTVT.

Remarks on this clonotype: A much larger clone differs by one base, so this may be a read error. The chain links TRBV10-3 to TRBJ1-2; 7 nucleotides match TRBD1. The CDR3 covers 13 residues. V trimming: 6 bases; J trimming: 4 bases; junction bases outside the gene matches: 5. Germline loops: CDR1 ENHRY, CDR2 SYGVKD. The CDR3 loop reads CAISPGTAYGYTF. Here the CDR3 DNA reads TGTGCCATCAGCCCCGGGACAGCCTATGGCTACACCTTC.

The chain recombines TRBV20-1 with TRBJ2-5; D is unresolved. CDR1 and CDR2 from the germline V gene are DFQATT and SNEGSKA (reference sequence). The length of the CDR3 is 12 residues. V lost 2 bases to trimming and J lost 1 base, with 5 bases between them. CDR3 sequence reads: CSARTPQETQYF. For the CDR3, the DNA is TGCAGTGCTAGAACACCCCAAGAGACCCAGTACTTC.

This clonotype has a count of ten or more. The chain recombines TRBV7-2 with TRBJ2-7; 10 nucleotides align to TRBD1. V trimming: 5 bases; J trimming: 5 bases; junction bases outside the gene matches: 12. The CDR3 has 16 amino acids. Per germline, CDR1 SGHTA and CDR2 FQGNSA. The CDR3 loop reads CASSLGLTGGGDEQYF. Written as DNA, the CDR3 is TGTGCCAGCAGCCTGGGTTTGACAGGGGGCGGGGACGAGCAGTACTTC.

This clonotype was seen ten or more times. This rearrangement joins TRBV20-1 to TRBJ2-3, with a possible D match to TRBD2 (6 bases). Between the trimmed V and J ends, which lost 0 bases and 2 bases, there was a span of 15 bases. The CDR3 length is 16 residues. Germline CDR1 DFQATT, CDR2 SNEGSKA (reference sequence). In DNA, the CDR3 is TGCAGTGCTAGAGACTCAGCGGGCGTGATCACAGATACGCAGTATTTT. Translation: CSARDSAGVITDTQYF.

This clonotype was detected ten times or more. The genes are TRBV5-1 and TRBJ2-7; 7 bases match TRBD2. The CDR3 is 14 residues long. The ends lost 3 bases at V and 0 bases at J; junction bases unmatched: 3. Germline V lookup: CDR1 SGHRS, CDR2 YFSETQ. The CDR3 sequence is CASSWGRVSYEQYF. CDR3 bases: TGCGCCAGCAGCTGGGGGAGGGTCTCCTACGAGCAGTACTTC.

The rearrangement joins TRBV4-1 to TRBJ1-1; tentative D call: TRBD1 (6 bases). V lost 0 bases and J lost 8, with 22 bases in between. This CDR3 has 17 amino acids. Germline CDR1 is MGHRA and CDR2 is YSYEKL. The CDR3 loop reads CASSQEEHGTPQAEAFF. The CDR3 DNA reads TGCGCCAGCAGCCAAGAAGAGCACGGGACACCACAGGCAGAAGCTTTCTTT.

As concerns this clonotype: It may be a read error: a sequence one base away is much more abundant. The V call is TRBV10-2, the J call TRBJ2-7; TRBD2 matches 7 bases. This CDR3 region has 13 residues. V shed 8 bases and J 5 bases; nucleotides not matched to a gene: 9. Germline CDR1 reads WSHSY; CDR2 reads SAAADI. The CDR3 nucleotides are TGCGCCAGCGGCCAGGGAGGGAGCCACGAGCAGTACTTC. It yields the protein CASGQGGSHEQYF.

This clonotype occurred a few times. V is TRBV10-3 and J is TRBJ2-1, with a tentative D call TRBD2 (5 bases). V was trimmed by 4 bases and J by 9 bases, leaving 13 bases between them. Germline V gene lookup returns CDR1 ENHRY and CDR2 SYGVKD. The CDR3 consists of 13 residues. The CDR3 DNA is TGTGCCATCAGTGTGATCGGAGGCAGTGAGCAGTTCTTC. Its protein product is CAISVIGGSEQFF.

The rearrangement uses TRBV18 and TRBJ1-3, with 7 bases lining up with TRBD1. V was pared by 5 bases and J by 0 bases, with 4 bases of the junction left unmatched. The CDR3 length is 15 residues. The germline gives CDR1 KGHSH, CDR2 LQKENI. In DNA, the CDR3 is TGTGCCAGCTCATCCGGGACAGACTCTGGAAACACCATATATTTT. Translating gives CASSSGTDSGNTIYF. The variable domain in full, with the rest retrieved from reference TRBV18 and TRBJ1-3, is NAGVMQNPRHLVRRRGQEARLRCSPMKGHSHVYWYRQLPEEGLKFMVYLQKENIIDESGMPKERFSAEFPKEGPSILRIQQVVRGDSAAYFCASSSGTDSGNTIYFGEGSWLTVV.

This clonotype was seen a handful of times. The chain combines TRBV20-1 with TRBJ1-1; 9 bases are a match to TRBD1. The CDR3 is 14 residues long. Trimming removed 3 bases from V and 1 base from J; junction bases left unmatched: 3. The germline CDR1 and CDR2 sequences are DFQATT and SNEGSKA (reference sequence). In nucleotides, the CDR3 is TGCAGTGCTAGGACAGGGGGGTCGAACACTGAAGCTTTCTTT. Its protein product is CSARTGGSNTEAFF.

Many counts were recorded for this clonotype. The V and J genes are TRBV29-1 and TRBJ2-5; no clear D. With 4 bases removed from V and 11 bases from J, the gap between germline ends came to 17 bases. CDR1 is SQVTM, CDR2 ANQGSEA, per germline. The CDR3 has 12 amino acids. The CDR3 region is CSVGQSPLEQYF. The CDR3 region has the DNA TGCAGCGTTGGCCAGAGCCCCCTAGAGCAGTACTTC.